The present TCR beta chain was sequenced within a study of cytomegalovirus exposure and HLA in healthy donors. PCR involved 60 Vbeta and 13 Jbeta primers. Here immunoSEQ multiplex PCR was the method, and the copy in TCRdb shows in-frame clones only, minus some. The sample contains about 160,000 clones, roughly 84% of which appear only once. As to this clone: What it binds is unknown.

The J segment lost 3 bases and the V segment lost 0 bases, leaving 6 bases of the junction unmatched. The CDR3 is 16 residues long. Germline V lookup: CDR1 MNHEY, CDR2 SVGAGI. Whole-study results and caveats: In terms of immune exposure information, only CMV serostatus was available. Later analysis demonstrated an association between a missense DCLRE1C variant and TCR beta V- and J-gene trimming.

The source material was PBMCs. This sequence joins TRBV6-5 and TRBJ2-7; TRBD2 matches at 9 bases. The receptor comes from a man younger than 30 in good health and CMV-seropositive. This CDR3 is CASSYSGSGGNYEQYF. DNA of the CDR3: TGTGCCAGCAGTTACTCGGGTAGCGGGGGAAACTACGAGCAGTACTTC.